Given below is one TCR beta chain in context. Its specificity is unknown. Measured with immunoSEQ multiplex PCR; TCRdb has only the in-frame clones, and not every one. The data show some 92,000 clones, about 90% seen once. This sample was included in a study of T cell responses to AZD1222 COVID-19 vaccine. CDR3 length: 15 residues. With 1 base removed from V and 1 base from J, the gap between germline ends came to 11 bases. The germline gives CDR1 SGHAT, CDR2 FQNNGV. General observations from the study: CD4 TCRs associated with vaccination spanned spike, dominating at 160-218 and 743-854. Among those given AZD1222, only five or six were seropositive at baseline. None of the repertoires were sampled until the peak T cell response had passed.

The input for sequencing was peripheral blood, taken on day 0 of AZD1222 vaccination. The V call is TRBV11-2, the J call TRBJ2-7; D might be TRBD2 (5 bases). The source of this sequence is an adult in good health. The CDR3: CASSLAAGVSYEQYF. Here the CDR3 DNA reads TGTGCCAGCAGCTTAGCGGCCGGGGTTTCCTACGAGCAGTACTTC.